The rows below give T cell receptor beta chains drawn from one sample of a study of T cell clusters in autoimmune cytopenias. TCRdb reprocessed the multiplex PCR reads; each CDR3 protein has one entry and no DNA is given. The sample totals about 9,500 distinct CDR3 sequences; its top ten clones hold about a tenth. Sequencing was carried out using peripheral blood. These receptors all stem from a human donor with an autoimmune cytopenia or autoimmune hepatitis (not recorded which). Both conserved end residues are part of each CDR3. Where a row states a size, it is once, few, many or the class of an expanded clone; other rows omit it.

clone_size,j_call,cdr3_length,v_call,cdr3_aa
.,TRBJ2-3,15,TRBV28,CASSLFRGRPDTQYF
medium-sized,TRBJ2-5,16,TRBV6-5,CASSRLGHNFQETQYF
.,TRBJ2-1,14,TRBV20-1,CSATVTSGANEQFF
.,TRBJ1-2,12,TRBV20-1,CSFTRGDYGYTF
medium-sized,TRBJ1-5,14,TRBV19,CASSRGTDYQPQHF
.,TRBJ1-3,13,TRBV10-3,CAIRPPSGNTIYF
.,TRBJ2-7,14,TRBV4-3,CASSLGQGNYEQYF
medium-sized,TRBJ1-5,16,TRBV27,CASSPKGTLSNQPQHF
.,TRBJ1-2,13,TRBV12-3/TRBV12-4,CASSSDYRHGYTF
.,TRBJ2-7,15,TRBV7-9,CASSSFGGFIYEQYF
medium-sized,TRBJ1-5,13,TRBV19,CASGQGTGQPQHF
.,TRBJ1-1,13,TRBV18,CASSFQGGTEAFF
.,TRBJ2-3,15,TRBV27,CASSLKAGLTDTQYF
.,TRBJ2-3,15,TRBV27,CASPEREVPGDTQYF
medium-sized,TRBJ2-7,15,TRBV6-5,CASSSSNTVGYEQYF
.,TRBJ2-1,14,TRBV11-2,CASRRGPAYNEQFF
.,TRBJ2-5,13,TRBV5-4,CASSFGVQETQYF
medium-sized,TRBJ2-3,13,TRBV5-6,CASSLATTSWQYF
.,TRBJ2-5,14,TRBV6-1,CASSELPRGGTQYF
.,TRBJ1-6,14,TRBV12-3/TRBV12-4,CASSLSAVNSPLHF
.,TRBJ1-3,15,TRBV19,CASSIERQGRNTIYF
.,TRBJ2-7,15,TRBV4-3,CASSQASDSTYEQYF
.,TRBJ1-6,15,TRBV5-1,CASSSTGGDNSPLHF
.,TRBJ2-5,14,TRBV19,CASSLQEVGETQYF
.,TRBJ2-2,14,TRBV11-2,CASSQDRGSGELFF
.,TRBJ2-7,12,TRBV18,CASSPQGFEQYF
.,TRBJ1-2,15,TRBV13,CASSSSRQGGYGYTF
.,TRBJ1-1,15,TRBV7-2,CASSPGTGYGTEAFF
medium-sized,TRBJ2-7,14,TRBV29-1,CSVQVGAGGYEQYF
medium-sized,TRBJ1-3,15,TRBV19,CASTPGQGPGNTIYF
.,TRBJ2-3,14,TRBV27,CASSLGGIADTQYF
medium-sized,TRBJ1-2,14,TRBV6-5,CASSLVRQREGYTF
.,TRBJ1-4,14,TRBV12-3/TRBV12-4,CASSSSGTGYKLFF